This T cell receptor (beta chain) was observed in a study of vaccination effects on CD4 cells after COVID-19. V shed 3 bases and J shed 8 bases, with 11 bases lying between them. The germline V gene has CDR1 SNHLY and CDR2 FYNNEI. This CDR3 contains 13 residues. Sequenced by immunoSEQ multiplex PCR; TCRdb stores in-frame clones only, minus some. The sample gives 50,000 to 70,000 clones, approximately 78% of which show up once; around a quarter is in the top ten. CD4+ T cell isolation took place after 10 days of culture. According to PCR results, the person was infected with SARS-CoV-2 between March and December 2020. General observations from the study: Early timepoints after infection were absent, and convalescent patients were few in the study. Marked clonal contraction was seen in infection- and vaccine-induced clones late after vaccination.

As concerns this clone: What it binds is unknown.

The rearrangement links TRBV2 to TRBJ2-1; tentatively, D is TRBD1 (5 bases). This clonotype was sampled from a human donor who had a prior SARS-CoV-2 infection. The material sequenced was CD4+ T cells from PBMCs cultured without peptide, taken before COVID-19 vaccination. CDR3 DNA sequence: TGTGCCAGCAGTGACAACCAGGGTGATGAGCAGTTCTTC. It encodes CASSDNQGDEQFF.